This T cell receptor beta chain stems from a study of early T cells in non-severe SARS-CoV-2 infection. TCRdb re-called the 5' RACE reads with MiXCR, one entry per CDR3 protein. The table has about 42,000 distinct CDR3 sequences, roughly 7.1% seen once. The CDR3 is 15 residues long. Losses at the gene ends were 0 bases for V and 7 bases for J; bases not matched to a gene: 4. Germline CDR1 reads LGHNA; CDR2 reads YSLEER. This clonotype appeared many times. This clonotype originated in an adult who was a healthcare worker with PCR-confirmed SARS-CoV-2 infection or an uninfected control (not recorded which). The source material was whole blood. The chain is built from TRBV4-3 and TRBJ2-4; 9 bases are shared with TRBD2. CDR3 nucleotide sequence: TGCGCCAGCAGCCAAGACCCTAGCGGGGCGAACATTCAGTACTTC. Protein sequence: CASSQDPSGANIQYF.